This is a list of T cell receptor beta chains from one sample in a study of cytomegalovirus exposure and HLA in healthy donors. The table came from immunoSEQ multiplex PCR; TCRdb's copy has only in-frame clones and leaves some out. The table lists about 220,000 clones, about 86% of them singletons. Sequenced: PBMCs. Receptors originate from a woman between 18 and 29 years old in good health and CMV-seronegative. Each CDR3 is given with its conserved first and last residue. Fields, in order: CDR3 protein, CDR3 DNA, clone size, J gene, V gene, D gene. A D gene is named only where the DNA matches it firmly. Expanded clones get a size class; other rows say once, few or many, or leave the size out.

CDR3 protein: CASSLPLGSYNEQFF; CDR3 DNA: TGTGCCAGCAGCCTTCCGCTAGGTTCCTACAATGAGCAGTTCTTC; clone size: NA; J gene: TRBJ2-1; V gene: TRBV7-9; D gene: NA
CDR3 protein: CASGFGGREKLFF; CDR3 DNA: TGCGCCAGCGGCTTCGGGGGGCGTGAAAAACTGTTTTTT; clone size: NA; J gene: TRBJ1-4; V gene: TRBV10-1; D gene: NA
CDR3 protein: CASSLRQGRAKNIQYF; CDR3 DNA: TGTGCCAGCAGTTTAAGACAGGGGAGGGCCAAAAACATTCAGTACTTC; clone size: once; J gene: TRBJ2-4; V gene: TRBV6-5; D gene: TRBD1
CDR3 protein: CASSYGPGLNYEQYF; CDR3 DNA: TGTGCCAGCAGTTACGGTCCAGGACTAAATTACGAGCAGTACTTC; clone size: once; J gene: TRBJ2-7; V gene: TRBV6-5; D gene: NA
CDR3 protein: CASSVGGKYTGELFF; CDR3 DNA: TGTGCCAGCAGTGTGGGGGGGAAGTACACCGGGGAGCTGTTTTTT; clone size: NA; J gene: TRBJ2-2; V gene: TRBV28; D gene: TRBD2
CDR3 protein: CSALGGGNEQFF; CDR3 DNA: TGCAGCGCTCTGGGGGGGGGCAATGAGCAGTTCTTC; clone size: NA; J gene: TRBJ2-1; V gene: TRBV29-1; D gene: TRBD2
CDR3 protein: CASSQLADVMNTEAFF; CDR3 DNA: TGTGCCAGCAGCCAATTAGCGGATGTCATGAACACTGAAGCTTTCTTT; clone size: NA; J gene: TRBJ1-1; V gene: TRBV4-2; D gene: NA
CDR3 protein: CASSQVTSGRATDTQYF; CDR3 DNA: TGCGCCAGCAGCCAAGTGACTAGCGGGAGGGCCACAGATACGCAGTATTTT; clone size: NA; J gene: TRBJ2-3; V gene: TRBV4-1; D gene: TRBD2
CDR3 protein: CAWSGGQPRATF; CDR3 DNA: TGTGCCTGGAGTGGGGGACAGCCTAGGGCCACCTTC; clone size: NA; J gene: TRBJ1-2; V gene: TRBV30; D gene: TRBD1
CDR3 protein: CASTWTSETGELFF; CDR3 DNA: TGTGCCAGCACATGGACTAGCGAGACCGGGGAGCTGTTTTTT; clone size: NA; J gene: TRBJ2-2; V gene: TRBV2; D gene: TRBD2
CDR3 protein: CASSPDTGSGANVLTF; CDR3 DNA: TGTGCCAGCAGCCCGGACACAGGCTCTGGGGCCAACGTCCTGACTTTC; clone size: NA; J gene: TRBJ2-6; V gene: TRBV7-9; D gene: NA
CDR3 protein: CASSETASSYNEQFF; CDR3 DNA: TGCGCCAGCAGTGAGACTGCGAGCTCCTACAATGAGCAGTTCTTC; clone size: NA; J gene: TRBJ2-1; V gene: TRBV10-1; D gene: NA
CDR3 protein: CASSSWSSYNEQFF; CDR3 DNA: TGTGCCAGCAGTAGCTGGAGCTCCTACAATGAGCAGTTCTTC; clone size: NA; J gene: TRBJ2-1; V gene: TRBV27; D gene: NA
CDR3 protein: CASSRTGGLQPQHF; CDR3 DNA: TGTGCCAGCAGTAGGACAGGGGGCCTTCAGCCCCAGCATTTT; clone size: NA; J gene: TRBJ1-5; V gene: TRBV27; D gene: TRBD1
CDR3 protein: CASSLGGLAEETQYF; CDR3 DNA: TGTGCCAGCAGCTTAGGCGGGCTAGCGGAAGAGACCCAGTACTTC; clone size: once; J gene: TRBJ2-5; V gene: TRBV13; D gene: TRBD2
CDR3 protein: CASSLGLAVDTQYF; CDR3 DNA: TGCGCCAGCAGCTTGGGTCTAGCGGTAGATACGCAGTATTTT; clone size: few; J gene: TRBJ2-3; V gene: TRBV5-1; D gene: TRBD2
CDR3 protein: CASSGLAGLLITDTQYF; CDR3 DNA: TGTGCCAGCAGCGGACTAGCGGGATTATTAATCACAGATACGCAGTATTTT; clone size: NA; J gene: TRBJ2-3; V gene: TRBV5-6; D gene: TRBD2
CDR3 protein: CASSEASGSNNNEQFF; CDR3 DNA: TGTGCCAGCAGTGAAGCCAGCGGGAGTAACAACAATGAGCAGTTCTTC; clone size: NA; J gene: TRBJ2-1; V gene: TRBV2; D gene: TRBD2
CDR3 protein: CASSVGDSGNTIYF; CDR3 DNA: TGTGCCAGCAGCGTAGGCGACTCTGGAAACACCATATATTTT; clone size: NA; J gene: TRBJ1-3; V gene: TRBV9; D gene: NA
CDR3 protein: CASSSLQGKTEAFF; CDR3 DNA: TGTGCCAGCAGCTCCCTACAGGGAAAAACTGAAGCTTTCTTT; clone size: once; J gene: TRBJ1-1; V gene: TRBV5-4; D gene: NA
CDR3 protein: CASSLVMGTNTGELFF; CDR3 DNA: TGTGCCAGCAGCTTAGTTATGGGGACTAACACCGGGGAGCTGTTTTTT; clone size: NA; J gene: TRBJ2-2; V gene: TRBV7-9; D gene: NA
CDR3 protein: CASGFGADTQYF; CDR3 DNA: TGTGCCAGCGGTTTCGGGGCAGATACGCAGTATTTT; clone size: NA; J gene: TRBJ2-3; V gene: TRBV27; D gene: NA
CDR3 protein: CASSLLGAQETQYF; CDR3 DNA: TGTGCCAGCAGCCTACTGGGAGCGCAAGAGACCCAGTACTTC; clone size: NA; J gene: TRBJ2-5; V gene: TRBV7-8; D gene: NA
CDR3 protein: CASSSGLNSYEQYF; CDR3 DNA: TGTGCCAGCAGCTCCGGACTTAACTCCTACGAGCAGTACTTC; clone size: few; J gene: TRBJ2-7; V gene: TRBV7-8; D gene: NA
CDR3 protein: CASHRVSGETQYF; CDR3 DNA: TGTGCCAGCCACAGGGTGAGCGGAGAGACCCAGTACTTC; clone size: NA; J gene: TRBJ2-5; V gene: TRBV5-6; D gene: NA
CDR3 protein: CASSLVSGQAYEQYF; CDR3 DNA: TGTGCCAGCAGCTTAGTTTCGGGACAGGCTTACGAGCAGTACTTC; clone size: NA; J gene: TRBJ2-7; V gene: TRBV7-8; D gene: TRBD1
CDR3 protein: CASSSPRDFAGRERNEQFF; CDR3 DNA: TGTGCCAGCAGCTCACCCAGGGATTTCGCCGGGCGCGAAAGGAATGAGCAGTTCTTC; clone size: NA; J gene: TRBJ2-1; V gene: TRBV7-8; D gene: NA
CDR3 protein: CASSARRVDTEAFF; CDR3 DNA: TGTGCCAGCAGCGCTCGCAGGGTGGACACTGAAGCTTTCTTT; clone size: once; J gene: TRBJ1-1; V gene: TRBV2; D gene: NA
CDR3 protein: CASRGRLGDSYEQYF; CDR3 DNA: TGTGCCAGCAGGGGAAGACTAGGCGACTCCTACGAGCAGTACTTC; clone size: NA; J gene: TRBJ2-7; V gene: TRBV2; D gene: NA
CDR3 protein: CASSFSSGPRFTDTQYF; CDR3 DNA: TGTGCCAGCAGCTTCAGTAGCGGACCGCGGTTCACAGATACGCAGTATTTT; clone size: NA; J gene: TRBJ2-3; V gene: TRBV7-2; D gene: NA
CDR3 protein: CASSGAWGEAEAFF; CDR3 DNA: TGTGCCAGCAGTGGTGCATGGGGGGAAGCTGAAGCTTTCTTT; clone size: NA; J gene: TRBJ1-1; V gene: TRBV25-1; D gene: NA
CDR3 protein: CASSLQGSGGSSYNEQFF; CDR3 DNA: TGTGCCAGCAGCTTACAGGGTAGCGGCGGGAGCTCTTACAATGAGCAGTTCTTC; clone size: NA; J gene: TRBJ2-1; V gene: TRBV13; D gene: TRBD2
CDR3 protein: CASSIDRMVSYNEQFF; CDR3 DNA: TGTGCCAGTAGTATAGATAGAATGGTTTCCTACAATGAGCAGTTCTTC; clone size: NA; J gene: TRBJ2-1; V gene: TRBV19; D gene: NA
CDR3 protein: CASSLEVSGRVRYEQYF; CDR3 DNA: TGCGCCAGCAGCTTGGAGGTTAGCGGGAGGGTACGGTACGAGCAGTACTTC; clone size: NA; J gene: TRBJ2-7; V gene: TRBV5-1; D gene: TRBD2
CDR3 protein: CASTGNYYEQYF; CDR3 DNA: TGTGCCAGTACCGGGAATTACTACGAGCAGTACTTC; clone size: once; J gene: TRBJ2-7; V gene: TRBV18; D gene: NA
CDR3 protein: CASSLTKPLYGYTF; CDR3 DNA: TGTGCCAGCAGCTTAACCAAGCCCCTCTATGGCTACACCTTC; clone size: few; J gene: TRBJ1-2; V gene: TRBV7-9; D gene: NA
CDR3 protein: CSATDRKNEKLFF; CDR3 DNA: TGCAGCGCAACCGACAGGAAAAATGAAAAACTGTTTTTT; clone size: NA; J gene: TRBJ1-4; V gene: TRBV29-1; D gene: NA
CDR3 protein: CASSQADRDLAGYTF; CDR3 DNA: TGCGCCAGCAGCCAAGCCGACAGGGACTTGGCTGGCTACACCTTC; clone size: NA; J gene: TRBJ1-2; V gene: TRBV4-3; D gene: TRBD1
CDR3 protein: CASSEGRGARFQPQHF; CDR3 DNA: TGTGCCAGCAGTGAAGGCCGGGGGGCAAGGTTTCAGCCCCAGCATTTT; clone size: NA; J gene: TRBJ1-5; V gene: TRBV25-1; D gene: NA
CDR3 protein: CASSYLTSGSDEQYF; CDR3 DNA: TGTGCCAGCAGTTACTTGACTAGCGGGAGCGACGAGCAGTACTTC; clone size: NA; J gene: TRBJ2-7; V gene: TRBV6-5; D gene: TRBD2
CDR3 protein: CASSFRPSSDTQYF; CDR3 DNA: TGTGCCAGCAGTTTCAGGCCTAGCTCAGATACGCAGTATTTT; clone size: NA; J gene: TRBJ2-3; V gene: TRBV28; D gene: NA
CDR3 protein: CSVEGLSSSYEQYF; CDR3 DNA: TGCAGCGTTGAAGGTCTTAGCAGTTCCTACGAGCAGTACTTC; clone size: NA; J gene: TRBJ2-7; V gene: TRBV29-1; D gene: NA
CDR3 protein: CASSLGQPGSYQETQYF; CDR3 DNA: TGTGCCAGCAGCTTAGGACAGCCGGGCTCGTACCAAGAGACCCAGTACTTC; clone size: NA; J gene: TRBJ2-5; V gene: TRBV28; D gene: NA
CDR3 protein: CASSSGQSYEQYF; CDR3 DNA: TGTGCCAGCAGCTCGGGACAGTCCTACGAGCAGTACTTC; clone size: few; J gene: TRBJ2-7; V gene: TRBV7-9; D gene: TRBD1
CDR3 protein: CASSHSRVGTEAFF; CDR3 DNA: TGCGCCAGCAGCCACTCCAGGGTCGGCACTGAAGCTTTCTTT; clone size: NA; J gene: TRBJ1-1; V gene: TRBV4-1; D gene: NA
CDR3 protein: CASSSLQVAAEAFF; CDR3 DNA: TGTGCCAGCAGTAGCTTACAGGTGGCGGCTGAAGCTTTCTTT; clone size: NA; J gene: TRBJ1-1; V gene: TRBV6-1; D gene: NA